One and the same sample provided the 30 T cell receptor beta chains below, sequenced in a study of T cell repertoires in cytomegalovirus infection. Via MiXCR, TCRdb re-called the reads, giving one row per CDR3 protein. The sample lists about 360,000 distinct CDR3 sequences, 18% occurring once. The sequencing sample was made of PBMCs. Receptors originate from a human donor in good health (CMV status not recorded). Some clones in this sample may be carry-over from other donors' samples.

This clonotype was detected a few times. The chain couples TRBV7-9 to TRBJ2-5, with D maybe TRBD1 (6 bases). Trimming left V 5 bases short and J 4 bases short, with 14 bases between. The CDR3 length is 14 residues. The germline CDR1 and CDR2 sequences are SEHNR and FQNEAQ (reference sequence). In DNA form, the CDR3 reads TGTGCCAGCAGCATGTCAGGGGTTGGAGAGACCCAGTACTTC. Its translation: CASSMSGVGETQYF.

This clonotype appeared a few times. This chain connects TRBV11-3 to TRBJ2-1; tentatively, D is TRBD2 (5 bases). The CDR3 has 15 residues. Trimming took 1 base from V and 8 from J, leaving 15 bases between them. Germline assignment: CDR1 SGHNT and CDR2 YENEEA. The CDR3 bases are TGTGCCAGCAGCTTAGGTTTCCTAGCAGGCGATGAGCAGTTCTTC. Translating gives CASSLGFLAGDEQFF.

This rearrangement joins TRBV11-1 to TRBJ2-5; D gene unclear. This CDR3 spans 13 amino acids. Trimming removed 5 bases from V and 7 bases from J, with 14 bases in between. The germline CDR1 and CDR2 sequences are SGHAT and FQDESV (reference sequence). DNA of the CDR3: TGTGCCAGCAGCCTGGACCCCCCGGGGACCCAGTACTTC. Translation gives CASSLDPPGTQYF.

At least ten counts were recorded for this clonotype. The chain recombines TRBV7-2 with TRBJ2-1; D possibly corresponds to TRBD2 (6 bases). This CDR3 spans 14 amino acids. Germline V lookup: CDR1 SGHTA, CDR2 FQGNSA. V was pared by 4 bases and J by 8 bases, with 15 bases between. CDR3 DNA sequence: TGTGCCAGCAGCTCCGACGGGACTTTGGATGAGCAGTTCTTC. It specifies CASSSDGTLDEQFF.

The V gene is TRBV12-3 or TRBV12-4, the J gene TRBJ1-3, with D tentatively TRBD1 (6 bases). The V and J ends lost 4 bases and 4 bases respectively, with 17 bases between them. The CDR3 runs to 16 residues. For the CDR3, the DNA is TGTGCCAGCAGTTCCCGACAGGAGAGCGGGGGAAACACCATATATTTT. Translated, it gives CASSSRQESGGNTIYF.

V usage is TRBV7-2 and J usage is TRBJ2-7; D uncertain. The CDR3 contains 14 residues. V lost 2 bases and J 2 bases, leaving 10 bases between the germline ends. Germline-derived CDR1 and CDR2 are SGHTA and FQGNSA. In DNA, the CDR3 is TGTGCCAGCAGCTTAATCGGGCTCACCTACGAGCAGTACTTC. Amino acids: CASSLIGLTYEQYF.

As to this clonotype: A much bigger clone sits one base away, suggesting this may be a read error. The V call is TRBV10-3, the J call TRBJ1-2; D perhaps matches TRBD1 (6 bases). In germline, CDR1 is ENHRY, CDR2 SYGVKD. V lost 3 bases, J lost 3 bases, and 20 bases lay in between. This CDR3 is built from 17 residues. For the CDR3, the DNA is TGTGCCATCAGTGATTTTGGTTGGACAGAGGCTGACTATGGCTACACCTTC. Protein product: CAISDFGWTEADYGYTF.

The V and J genes are TRBV2 and TRBJ1-5, with D possibly TRBD1 on 5 matching bases. Germline V gives CDR1 SNHLY, CDR2 FYNNEI. This CDR3 is 15 amino acids long. V lost 7 bases, J lost 0 bases, and 13 bases lay in between. CDR3 bases: TGTGCCAGCACCCCAGACAGAAATAGCAATCAGCCCCAGCATTTT. Its protein is CASTPDRNSNQPQHF.

This clonotype was seen ten or more times. The genes are TRBV7-2 and TRBJ1-2, with a weak D call TRBD1 (6 bases). In germline, CDR1 is SGHTA, CDR2 FQGNSA. This CDR3 has 14 amino acids. Trimming left V 6 bases short and J 1 base short, with 12 bases between. This CDR3 reads CASRQGGVNYGYTF. For the CDR3, the DNA is TGTGCCAGCAGACAGGGTGGGGTTAACTATGGCTACACCTTC.

The chain carries TRBV7-2 and TRBJ1-3; weak D call: TRBD1 (6 bases). The CDR3 has 13 amino acids. Germline V gene sequence: CDR1 SGHTA, CDR2 FQGNSA. Trimming removed 5 bases from V and 3 bases from J, with 8 bases in between. CDR3 sequence reads: CASSQTGGNTIYF. The DNA of the CDR3 is TGTGCCAGCAGCCAGACAGGTGGAAACACCATATATTTT.

Worth noting for this clonotype: Without the conserved terminal phenylalanine or tryptophan, this CDR3 likely stems from a read error. The CDR3 loop reads CASSTRQDSGANVLTS. CDR3 in DNA: TGTGCCAGCAGTACACGACAGGATTCTGGGGCCAACGTCCTGACTTCC. This chain connects TRBV6-2 or TRBV6-3 to TRBJ2-6; D is possibly TRBD1 (6 bases). The CDR3 is 16 residues long. Trimming took off 5 bases at V and 1 base at J, with 12 bases between the two ends. Germline CDR1 MNHEY, CDR2 SVGEGT.

This clonotype was counted ten times or more. This chain links TRBV12-3 or TRBV12-4 with TRBJ1-5; D is unclear. V was pared by 6 bases and J by 6 bases, with 12 bases between. This CDR3 region has 13 residues. CDR3 region: CASRARRAQPQHF. CDR3 nucleotides: TGTGCCAGCAGGGCGAGGAGAGCTCAGCCCCAGCATTTT.

This clonotype came up a few times. The chain has TRBV6-6 and TRBJ2-5, with TRBD1 matching over 9 bases. Per the germline V gene, CDR1 is MNHNY and CDR2 is SVGAGI (reference sequence). V shed 5 bases and J 4 bases; nucleotides not matched to a gene: 8. This CDR3 region has 15 residues. The CDR3 DNA reads as TGTGCCAGCAGTCCTTACAGGGGGCCTGGAGAGACCCAGTACTTC. Its protein product is CASSPYRGPGETQYF.

This clonotype was counted a few times. The chain uses TRBV2 and TRBJ1-1, with a possible D match to TRBD1 (6 bases). The V end lost 9 bases, the J end lost 2 bases, and 13 bases lay between the germline ends. Germline V CDR1 and CDR2: SNHLY, FYNNEI. The CDR3 has 13 residues. CDR3 residues: CASAGRGNTEAFF. The CDR3 DNA sequence: TGTGCCAGTGCGGGCAGGGGAAACACTGAAGCTTTCTTT.

This chain joins TRBV7-8 and TRBJ2-7; 11 bases are shared with TRBD2. The V gene's germline CDR1 is SGHVS and CDR2 FQNEAQ. The ends lost 1 base at V and 6 bases at J; junction bases unmatched: 11. This CDR3 is 17 amino acids long. DNA for the CDR3: TGTGCCAGCAGCTTAGTTTTGGGGGGACTAGCGGTCTGCGAGCAGTACTTC. Translated, it gives CASSLVLGGLAVCEQYF.

This clonotype was detected many times. The V and J genes are TRBV12-3 or TRBV12-4 and TRBJ1-3, with a possible D match to TRBD1 (5 bases). Trimming stripped 7 bases from V and 10 bases from J, with 20 bases between. The CDR3 spans 14 residues. CDR3 bases: TGTGCCAGCAAGGGACCGGGACTTTACTCGACCATATATTTT. Protein: CASKGPGLYSTIYF.

This chain uses TRBV7-8 with TRBJ1-2, with 11 bases matching TRBD1. Germline assignment: CDR1 SGHVS and CDR2 FQNEAQ. The ends lost 1 base at V and 8 bases at J; junction bases unmatched: 9. CDR3 length: 16 residues. CDR3 DNA sequence: TGTGCCAGCAGCTTAGTAGGGGGACAGGGGGTTGAAGGCTACACCTTC. It specifies CASSLVGGQGVEGYTF.

This clonotype was detected ten times or more. The chain uses TRBV7-9 and TRBJ2-3; possible D gene TRBD1, 6 bases. CDR1 SEHNR and CDR2 FQNEAQ come from the germline V gene (reference sequence). With 3 bases removed from V and 0 bases from J, the gap between germline ends came to 13 bases. This CDR3 contains 16 residues. CDR3 sequence (DNA): TGTGCCAGCAGCTTTCTCCGACAGGCTAGCACAGATACGCAGTATTTT. This gives the protein CASSFLRQASTDTQYF.

The rearrangement links TRBV5-6 to TRBJ1-5; D may be TRBD1 (6 bases). The CDR3 extends over 15 amino acids. Germline V CDR1 and CDR2: SGHDT, YYEEEE. Trimming removed 2 bases from V and 5 bases from J, with 14 bases in between. The CDR3 coding sequence is TGTGCCAGCAGCTTCGGGGGGCGCTTTGATCAGCCCCAGCATTTT. Its protein product is CASSFGGRFDQPQHF.

This clonotype was counted many times. The CDR3 DNA is TGTGCCAGCAGCTTAGGCGGGACTAGTTCCTACGAGCAGTACTTC. It yields the protein CASSLGGTSSYEQYF. The chain employs TRBV7-6 and TRBJ2-7, with TRBD2 matching 8 bases. Germline CDR1 reads SGHVS; CDR2 reads FNYEAQ. The trim removed 1 base at V and 1 base at J, leaving 3 bases unmatched. There are 15 residues in the CDR3. Full variable domain (rest looked up from reference TRBV7-6 and TRBJ2-7): GAGVSQSPRYKVTKRGQDVALRCDPISGHVSLYWYRQALGQGPEFLTYFNYEAQQDKSGLPNDRFSAERPEGSISTLTIQRTEQRDSAMYRCASSLGGTSSYEQYFGPGTRLTVT.

This clonotype was seen more than once but under ten times. V is TRBV28 and J is TRBJ1-2; D ambiguous. The CDR3 has 13 amino acids. The ends were cut back, 3 bases at V and 5 bases at J, with 10 bases in the middle. Germline CDR1 is MDHEN and CDR2 is SYDVKM. Here the CDR3 reads CASSFLGFYGYTF. The CDR3 DNA reads TGTGCCAGCAGTTTTCTCGGATTTTATGGCTACACCTTC.

This clonotype occurred a few times. This sequence joins TRBV19 and TRBJ2-2; D is undetermined. The CDR3 is made up of 14 amino acids. The V end was cut by 5 bases, the J end by 7 bases, with 14 bases between. Germline assignment: CDR1 LNHDA and CDR2 SQIVND (reference sequence). CDR3 in amino acids: CASSPSTLGGELFF. Written as DNA, the CDR3 is TGTGCCAGTAGTCCCTCTACCCTAGGCGGGGAGCTGTTTTTT.

To note about this clonotype: A read error may account for a junction end that differs from germline. For the CDR3, the DNA is TGCAGTGCTAAACAGATCCGAGGGCTCTCTCAGGAGTTT. This translates into CSAKQIRGLSQEF. The gene calls are TRBV20-1 and TRBJ1-4, with no clear D. The CDR3 is 13 amino acids. The germline V gene encodes CDR1 DFQATT and CDR2 SNEGSKA (reference sequence).

This clonotype was detected many times. The chain links TRBV6-2 or TRBV6-3 to TRBJ2-5; D is perhaps TRBD1 (6 bases). The CDR3 totals 14 residues. The V gene lost 5 bases and the J gene lost 1 base, with 11 bases spanning the gap. Per germline, CDR1 MNHEY and CDR2 SVGEGT. The CDR3 DNA sequence: TGTGCCAGCAGTACAACAGGGATCCAAGAGACCCAGTACTTC. It is translated as CASSTTGIQETQYF.

This clonotype was counted a few times. The CDR3, as DNA: TGTGCCAGCAGCCGGACAGGGTCCCGCGGGGTCGATCAGCCCCAGCATTTT. It is translated as CASSRTGSRGVDQPQHF. V and J are TRBV6-2 or TRBV6-3 and TRBJ1-5; 8 positions match TRBD1. Trimming at V came to 6 bases and at J to 5 bases, leaving 15 bases not matched to a gene. Per germline, CDR1 MNHEY and CDR2 SVGEGT. The CDR3 runs to 17 residues.

This clonotype was observed at least ten times. The rearrangement uses TRBV7-2 and TRBJ1-2; TRBD1 is a possible D gene (6 bases). V lost 5 bases and J 1 base, leaving 17 bases between the germline ends. The CDR3 loop spans 16 amino acids. CDR1 and CDR2 from the germline V gene are SGHTA and FQGNSA. The CDR3 loop is CASSPGGGRVNYGYTF. The CDR3 DNA follows: TGTGCCAGCAGCCCGGGGGGGGGGCGCGTTAACTATGGCTACACCTTC.

The chain carries TRBV19 and TRBJ1-5; no reliable D call. CDR1 LNHDA and CDR2 SQIVND come from the germline V gene (reference sequence). V shed 4 bases and J shed 9 bases, with 10 bases lying between them. The CDR3 is made up of 12 amino acids. The CDR3 reads CASSTRKGPQHF. CDR3 in DNA: TGTGCCAGTAGTACCCGTAAGGGGCCCCAGCATTTT.

This clonotype turned up a few times. This rearrangement joins TRBV15 to TRBJ1-4; a weak D match, TRBD1 (5 bases). The CDR3 sequence is 15 residues long. From germline, CDR1 is LNHNV and CDR2 YYDKDF (reference sequence). Trimming left V 0 bases short and J 5 bases short, with 10 bases between. CDR3: CATSREFQGNEKLFF. In nucleotides, the CDR3 is TGTGCCACCAGCAGAGAATTCCAGGGCAATGAAAAACTGTTTTTT.

This clonotype was seen repeatedly, ten times or more. The chain couples TRBV7-9 to TRBJ2-7; TRBD1 or TRBD2 may be the D gene (5 bases each). Germline values: CDR1 SEHNR, CDR2 FQNEAQ (reference sequence). CDR3 length equals 13 residues. V shed 5 bases and J shed 5 bases, with 13 bases lying between them. The CDR3 region is CASSRRVGDEQYF. CDR3 nucleotides: TGTGCCAGCAGCAGGAGAGTGGGGGACGAGCAGTACTTC.

The chain joins TRBV6-2 or TRBV6-3 to TRBJ2-7; possibly TRBD2 for D (6 bases). V was shortened by 2 bases and J by 6 bases, with 14 bases between the two germline ends. CDR3 size: 14 residues. Germline V lookup: CDR1 MNHEY, CDR2 SVGEGT. The CDR3 spells CASSYTELAREQYF. CDR3 nucleotides: TGTGCCAGCAGTTACACCGAACTAGCTCGCGAGCAGTACTTC.